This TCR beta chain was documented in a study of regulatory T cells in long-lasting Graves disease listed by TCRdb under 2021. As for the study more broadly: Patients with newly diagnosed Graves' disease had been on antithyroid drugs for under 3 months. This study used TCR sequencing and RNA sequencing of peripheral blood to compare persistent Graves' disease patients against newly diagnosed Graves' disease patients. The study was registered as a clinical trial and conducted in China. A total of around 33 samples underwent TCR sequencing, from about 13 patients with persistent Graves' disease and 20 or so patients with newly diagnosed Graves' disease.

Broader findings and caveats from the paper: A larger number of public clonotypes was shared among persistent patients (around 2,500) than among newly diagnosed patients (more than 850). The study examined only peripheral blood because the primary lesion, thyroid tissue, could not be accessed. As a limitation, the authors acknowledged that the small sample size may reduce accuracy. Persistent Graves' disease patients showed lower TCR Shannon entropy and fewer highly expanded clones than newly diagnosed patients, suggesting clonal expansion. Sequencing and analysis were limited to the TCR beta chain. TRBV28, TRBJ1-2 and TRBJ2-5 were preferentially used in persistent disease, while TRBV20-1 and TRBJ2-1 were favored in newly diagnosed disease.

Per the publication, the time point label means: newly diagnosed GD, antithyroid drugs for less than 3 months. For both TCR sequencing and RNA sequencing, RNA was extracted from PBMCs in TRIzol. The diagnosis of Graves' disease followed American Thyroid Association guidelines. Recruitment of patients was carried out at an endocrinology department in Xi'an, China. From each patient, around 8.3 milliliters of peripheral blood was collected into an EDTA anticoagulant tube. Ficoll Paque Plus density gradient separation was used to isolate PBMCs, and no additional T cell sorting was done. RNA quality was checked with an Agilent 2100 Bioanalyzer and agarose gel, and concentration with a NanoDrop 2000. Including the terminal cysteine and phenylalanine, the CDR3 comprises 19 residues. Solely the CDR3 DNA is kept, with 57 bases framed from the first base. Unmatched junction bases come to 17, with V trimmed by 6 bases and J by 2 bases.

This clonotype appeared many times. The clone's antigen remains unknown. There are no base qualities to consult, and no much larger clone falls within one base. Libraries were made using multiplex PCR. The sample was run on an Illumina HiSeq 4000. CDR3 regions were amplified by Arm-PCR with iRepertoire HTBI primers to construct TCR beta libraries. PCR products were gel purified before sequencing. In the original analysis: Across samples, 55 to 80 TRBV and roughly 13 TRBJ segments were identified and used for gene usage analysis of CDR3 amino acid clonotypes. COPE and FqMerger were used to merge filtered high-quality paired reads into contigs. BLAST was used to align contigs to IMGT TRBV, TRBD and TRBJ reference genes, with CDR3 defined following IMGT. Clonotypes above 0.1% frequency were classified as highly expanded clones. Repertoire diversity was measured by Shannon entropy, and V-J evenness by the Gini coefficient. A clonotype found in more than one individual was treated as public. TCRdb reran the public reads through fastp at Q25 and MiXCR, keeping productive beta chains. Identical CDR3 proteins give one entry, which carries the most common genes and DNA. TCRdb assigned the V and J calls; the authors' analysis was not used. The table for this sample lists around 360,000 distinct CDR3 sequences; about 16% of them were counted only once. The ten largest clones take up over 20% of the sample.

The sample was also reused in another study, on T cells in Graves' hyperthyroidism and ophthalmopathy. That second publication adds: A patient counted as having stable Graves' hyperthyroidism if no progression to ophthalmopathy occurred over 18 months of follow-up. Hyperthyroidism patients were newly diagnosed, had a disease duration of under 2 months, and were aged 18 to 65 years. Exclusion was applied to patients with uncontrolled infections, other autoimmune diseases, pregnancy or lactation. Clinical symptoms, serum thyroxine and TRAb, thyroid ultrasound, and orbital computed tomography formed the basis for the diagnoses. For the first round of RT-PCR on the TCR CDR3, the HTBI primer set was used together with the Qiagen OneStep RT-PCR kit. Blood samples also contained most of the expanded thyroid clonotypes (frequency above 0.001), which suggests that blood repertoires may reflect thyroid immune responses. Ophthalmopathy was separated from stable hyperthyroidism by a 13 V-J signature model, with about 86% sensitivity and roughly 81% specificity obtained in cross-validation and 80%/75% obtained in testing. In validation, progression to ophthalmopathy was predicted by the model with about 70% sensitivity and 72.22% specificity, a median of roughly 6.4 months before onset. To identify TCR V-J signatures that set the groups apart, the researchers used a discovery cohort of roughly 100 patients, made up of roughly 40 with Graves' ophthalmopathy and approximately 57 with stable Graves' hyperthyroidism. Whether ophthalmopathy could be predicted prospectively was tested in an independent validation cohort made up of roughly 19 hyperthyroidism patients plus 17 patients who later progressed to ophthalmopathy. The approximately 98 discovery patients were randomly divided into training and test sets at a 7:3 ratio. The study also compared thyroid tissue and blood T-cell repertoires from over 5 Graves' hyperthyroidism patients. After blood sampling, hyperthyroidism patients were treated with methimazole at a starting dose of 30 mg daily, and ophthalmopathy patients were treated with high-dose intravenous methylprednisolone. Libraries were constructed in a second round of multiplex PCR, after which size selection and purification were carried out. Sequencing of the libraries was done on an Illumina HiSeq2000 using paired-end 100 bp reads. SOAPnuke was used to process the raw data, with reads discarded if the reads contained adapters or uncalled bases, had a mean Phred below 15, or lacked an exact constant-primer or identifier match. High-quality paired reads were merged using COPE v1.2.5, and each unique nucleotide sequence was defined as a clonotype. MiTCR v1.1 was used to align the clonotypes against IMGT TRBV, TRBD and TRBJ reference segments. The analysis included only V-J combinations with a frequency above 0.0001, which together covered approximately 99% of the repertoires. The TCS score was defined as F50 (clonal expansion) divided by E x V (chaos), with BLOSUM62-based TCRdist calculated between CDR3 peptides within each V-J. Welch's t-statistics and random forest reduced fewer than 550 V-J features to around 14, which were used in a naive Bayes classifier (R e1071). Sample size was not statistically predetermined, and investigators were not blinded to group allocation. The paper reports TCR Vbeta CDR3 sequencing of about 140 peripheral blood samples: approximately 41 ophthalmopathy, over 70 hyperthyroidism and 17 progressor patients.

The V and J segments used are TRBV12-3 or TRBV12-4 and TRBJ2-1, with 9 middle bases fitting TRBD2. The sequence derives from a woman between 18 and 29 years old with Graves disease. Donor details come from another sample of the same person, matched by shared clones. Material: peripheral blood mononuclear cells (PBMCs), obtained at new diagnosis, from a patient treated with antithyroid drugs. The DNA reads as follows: TGTGCCAGCAGCCCGCCGGGACTAGCAATGAGACTTCCCTACAATGAGCAGTTCTTC. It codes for CASSPPGLAMRLPYNEQFF.